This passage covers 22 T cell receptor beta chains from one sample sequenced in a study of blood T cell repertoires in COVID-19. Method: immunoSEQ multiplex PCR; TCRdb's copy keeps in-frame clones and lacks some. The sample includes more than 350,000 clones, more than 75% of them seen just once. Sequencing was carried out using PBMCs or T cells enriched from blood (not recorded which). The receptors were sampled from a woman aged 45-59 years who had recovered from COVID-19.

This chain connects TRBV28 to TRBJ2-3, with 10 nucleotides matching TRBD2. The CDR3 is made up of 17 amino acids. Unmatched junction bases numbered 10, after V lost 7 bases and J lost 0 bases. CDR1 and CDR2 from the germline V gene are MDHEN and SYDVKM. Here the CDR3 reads CASTSGGNPSSTDTQYF. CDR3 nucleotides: TGTGCCAGCACTAGCGGGGGAAATCCTTCTAGCACAGATACGCAGTATTTT.

The CDR3 sequence is CASSLLAVSYEQYF. CDR3 sequence (DNA): TGTGCCAGCAGTTTGCTAGCGGTCTCCTACGAGCAGTACTTC. The chain combines TRBV6-2 or TRBV6-3 with TRBJ2-7; 7 nucleotides match TRBD2. CDR3 length: 14 amino acids. Germline V gives CDR1 MNHEY, CDR2 SVGEGT. The junction had 3 bases not matched to a gene; V was cut back by 4 bases and J by 0 bases.

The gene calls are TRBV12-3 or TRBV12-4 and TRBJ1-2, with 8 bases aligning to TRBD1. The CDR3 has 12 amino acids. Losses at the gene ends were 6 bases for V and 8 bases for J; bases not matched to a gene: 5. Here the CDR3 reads CASSGQGLGYTF. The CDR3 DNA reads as TGTGCCAGCAGCGGACAGGGTTTGGGCTACACCTTC.

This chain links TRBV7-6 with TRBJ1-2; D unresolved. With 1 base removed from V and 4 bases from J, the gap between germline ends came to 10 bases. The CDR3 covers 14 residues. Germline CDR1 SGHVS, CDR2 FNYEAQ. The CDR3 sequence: CASSLDGDPYGYTF. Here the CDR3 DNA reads TGTGCCAGCAGCTTAGACGGGGATCCCTATGGCTACACCTTC.

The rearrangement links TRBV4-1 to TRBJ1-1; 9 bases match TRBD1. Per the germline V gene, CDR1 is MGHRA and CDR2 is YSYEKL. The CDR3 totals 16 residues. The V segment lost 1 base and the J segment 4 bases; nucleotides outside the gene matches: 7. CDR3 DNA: TGCGCCAGCAGCCAAGGGGGACAGGGCCGGCGCACTGAAGCTTTCTTT. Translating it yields CASSQGGQGRRTEAFF.

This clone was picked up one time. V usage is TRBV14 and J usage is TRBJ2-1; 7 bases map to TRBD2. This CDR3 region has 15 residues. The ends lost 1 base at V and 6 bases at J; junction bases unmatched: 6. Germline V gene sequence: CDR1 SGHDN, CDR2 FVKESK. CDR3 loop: CASSQVGAGSNEQFF. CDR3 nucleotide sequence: TGTGCCAGCAGCCAAGTTGGAGCGGGAAGCAATGAGCAGTTCTTC. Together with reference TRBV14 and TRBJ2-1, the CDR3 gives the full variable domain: EAGVTQFPSHSVIEKGQTVTLRCDPISGHDNLYWYRRVMGKEIKFLLHFVKESKQDESGMPNNRFLAERTGGTYSTLKVQPAELEDSGVYFCASSQVGAGSNEQFFGPGTRLTVL.

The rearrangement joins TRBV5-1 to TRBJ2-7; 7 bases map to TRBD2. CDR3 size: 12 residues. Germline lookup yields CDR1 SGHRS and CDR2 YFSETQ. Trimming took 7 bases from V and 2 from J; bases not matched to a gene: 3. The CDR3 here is CASGEGTYEQYF. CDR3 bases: TGCGCCAGCGGGGAGGGGACCTACGAGCAGTACTTC. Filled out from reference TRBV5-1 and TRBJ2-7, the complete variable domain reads KAGVTQTPRYLIKTRGQQVTLSCSPISGHRSVSWYQQTPGQGLQFLFEYFSETQRNKGNFPGRFSGRQFSNSRSEMNVSTLELGDSALYLCASGEGTYEQYFGPGTRLTVT.

CDR3 residues: CASSPGGGREQFF. The CDR3 DNA reads as TGCGCCAGCAGCCCGGGAGGGGGCCGCGAGCAGTTCTTC. The chain combines TRBV5-1 with TRBJ2-1; D perhaps matches TRBD2 (8 bases). Germline CDR1 SGHRS, CDR2 YFSETQ. Trimming cost V 4 bases and J 10 bases, with 15 bases left between them. This CDR3 comprises 13 residues.

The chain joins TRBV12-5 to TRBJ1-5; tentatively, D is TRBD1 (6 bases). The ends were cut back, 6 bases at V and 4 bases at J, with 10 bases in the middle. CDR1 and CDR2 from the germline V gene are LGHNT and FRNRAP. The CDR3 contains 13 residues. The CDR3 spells CASGQTGNQPQHF. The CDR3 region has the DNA TGTGCTAGTGGACAAACAGGGAATCAGCCCCAGCATTTT.

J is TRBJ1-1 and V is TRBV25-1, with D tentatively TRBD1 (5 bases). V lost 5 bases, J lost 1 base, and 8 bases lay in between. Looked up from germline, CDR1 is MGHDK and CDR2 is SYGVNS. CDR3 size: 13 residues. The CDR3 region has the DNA TGTGCCAGCAGTTGGCAGGGGAACACTGAAGCTTTCTTT. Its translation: CASSWQGNTEAFF.

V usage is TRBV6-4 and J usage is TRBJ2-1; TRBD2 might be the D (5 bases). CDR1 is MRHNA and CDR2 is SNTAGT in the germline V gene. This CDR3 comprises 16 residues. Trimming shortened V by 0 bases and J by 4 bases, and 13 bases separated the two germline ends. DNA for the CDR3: TGTGCCAGCAGTGACTCGGGAGAGGGAAATTACAATGAGCAGTTCTTC. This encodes CASSDSGEGNYNEQFF.

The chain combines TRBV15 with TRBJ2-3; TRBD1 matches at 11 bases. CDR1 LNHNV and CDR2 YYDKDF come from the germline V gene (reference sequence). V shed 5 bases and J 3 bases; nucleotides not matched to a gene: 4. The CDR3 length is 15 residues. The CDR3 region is CATSGTGGRTDTQYF. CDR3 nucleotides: TGTGCCACCAGCGGGACAGGGGGTAGAACAGATACGCAGTATTTT.

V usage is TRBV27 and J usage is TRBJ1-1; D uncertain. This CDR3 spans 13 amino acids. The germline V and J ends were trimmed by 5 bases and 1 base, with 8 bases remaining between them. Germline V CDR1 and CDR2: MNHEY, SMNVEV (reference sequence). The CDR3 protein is CASSMAGNTEAFF. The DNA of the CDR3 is TGTGCCAGCAGTATGGCTGGGAACACTGAAGCTTTCTTT.

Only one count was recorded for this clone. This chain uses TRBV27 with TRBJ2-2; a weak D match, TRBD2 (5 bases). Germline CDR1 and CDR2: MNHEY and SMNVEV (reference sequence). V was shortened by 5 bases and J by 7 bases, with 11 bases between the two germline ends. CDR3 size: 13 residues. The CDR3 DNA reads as TGTGCCAGCAGTATACTAGGGAGCGGGGAGCTGTTTTTT. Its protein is CASSILGSGELFF.

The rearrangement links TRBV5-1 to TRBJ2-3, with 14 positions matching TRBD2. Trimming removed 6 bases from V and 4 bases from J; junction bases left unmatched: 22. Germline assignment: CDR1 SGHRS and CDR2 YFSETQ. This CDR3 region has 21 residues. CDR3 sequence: CASNEGFRLAGGPYRPDTQYF. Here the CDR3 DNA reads TGCGCCAGCAACGAAGGCTTTAGACTAGCGGGGGGGCCTTATCGTCCAGATACGCAGTATTTT. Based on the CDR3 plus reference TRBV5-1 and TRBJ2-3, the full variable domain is KAGVTQTPRYLIKTRGQQVTLSCSPISGHRSVSWYQQTPGQGLQFLFEYFSETQRNKGNFPGRFSGRQFSNSRSEMNVSTLELGDSALYLCASNEGFRLAGGPYRPDTQYFGPGTRLTVL.

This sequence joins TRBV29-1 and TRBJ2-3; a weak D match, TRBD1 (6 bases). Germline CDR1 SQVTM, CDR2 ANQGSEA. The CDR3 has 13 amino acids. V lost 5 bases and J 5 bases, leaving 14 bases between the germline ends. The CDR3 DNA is TGCAGCGTTTTTGGGGGCGAGGAAGATACGCAGTATTTT. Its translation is CSVFGGEEDTQYF.

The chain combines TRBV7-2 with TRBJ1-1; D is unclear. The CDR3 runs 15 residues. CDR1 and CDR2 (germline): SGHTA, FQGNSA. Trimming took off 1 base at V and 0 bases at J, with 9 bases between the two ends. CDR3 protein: CASSLVVGMNTEAFF. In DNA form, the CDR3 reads TGTGCCAGCAGCTTAGTTGTCGGGATGAACACTGAAGCTTTCTTT.

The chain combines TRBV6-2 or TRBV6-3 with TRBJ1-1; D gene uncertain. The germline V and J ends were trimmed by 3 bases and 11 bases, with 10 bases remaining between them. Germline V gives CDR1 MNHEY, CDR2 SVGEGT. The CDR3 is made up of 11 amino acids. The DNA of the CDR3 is TGTGCCAGCAGTTATGAAGGAGGTGCTTTCTTT. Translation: CASSYEGGAFF.

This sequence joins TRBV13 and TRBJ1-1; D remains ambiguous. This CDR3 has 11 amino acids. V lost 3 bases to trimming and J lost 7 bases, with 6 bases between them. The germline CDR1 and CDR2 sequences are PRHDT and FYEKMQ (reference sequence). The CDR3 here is CASSLFYEAFF. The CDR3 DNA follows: TGTGCCAGCAGCTTGTTTTATGAAGCTTTCTTT.

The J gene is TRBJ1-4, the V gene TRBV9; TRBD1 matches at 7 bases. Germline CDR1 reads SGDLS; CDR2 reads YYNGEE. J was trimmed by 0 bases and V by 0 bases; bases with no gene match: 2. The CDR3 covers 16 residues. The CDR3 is CASSVDGQATNEKLFF. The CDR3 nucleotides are TGTGCCAGCAGCGTAGATGGACAGGCAACTAATGAAAAACTGTTTTTT.

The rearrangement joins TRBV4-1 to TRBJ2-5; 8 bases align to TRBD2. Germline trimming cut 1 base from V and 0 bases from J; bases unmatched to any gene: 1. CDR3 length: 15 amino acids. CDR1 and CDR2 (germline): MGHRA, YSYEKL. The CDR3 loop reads CASSQGAGDQETQYF. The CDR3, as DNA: TGCGCCAGCAGCCAAGGAGCGGGGGACCAAGAGACCCAGTACTTC.

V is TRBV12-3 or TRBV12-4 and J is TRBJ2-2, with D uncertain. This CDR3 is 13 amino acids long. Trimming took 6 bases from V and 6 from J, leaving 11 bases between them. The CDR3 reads CASRSTDPGELFF. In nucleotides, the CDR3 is TGTGCCAGCAGGTCTACAGACCCCGGGGAGCTGTTTTTT.